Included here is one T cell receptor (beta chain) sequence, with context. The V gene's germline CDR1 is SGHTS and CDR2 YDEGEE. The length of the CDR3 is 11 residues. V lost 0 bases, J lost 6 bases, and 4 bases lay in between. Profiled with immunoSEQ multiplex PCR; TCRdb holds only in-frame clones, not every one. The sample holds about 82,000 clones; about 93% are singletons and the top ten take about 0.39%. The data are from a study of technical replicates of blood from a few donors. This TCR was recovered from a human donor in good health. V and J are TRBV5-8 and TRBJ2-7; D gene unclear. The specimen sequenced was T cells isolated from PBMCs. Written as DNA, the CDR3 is TGTGCCAGCAGCTTGGTCTCCGAGCAGTACTTC. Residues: CASSLVSEQYF.